This note documents a single TCR beta chain sequence. Its antigen is still unknown. Base-call qualities are not available, and no considerably larger clone is one nucleotide away. Receptor amplification or capture employed the immunoSEQ multiplex PCR assay. Entries here come from immuneACCESS through TCRdb and include only in-frame sequences with V and J called. Some clones fail to appear in such tables; in the studies checked, an unresolved V gene covers under half of the shortfall, and the cause of the remainder is unknown. For this sample the table gives about 70,000 clones, of which 90% to 95% were detected only once. The ten top clones hold approximately 4.8% of the sample. These data belong to a study of technical replicates of blood from a handful of donors (TCRdb year 2017). The CDR3, cysteine through phenylalanine, is 16 amino acids long. Kept here is only the CDR3 DNA, which spans 48 bases and is read in frame from base 1. As encoded in the germline V gene, CDR1 is SGHDT while CDR2 is YYEEEE. The junction carries 20 bases between V and J, which are trimmed by 3 bases and 8 bases respectively.

The sequencing sample was made of PBMCs. The clonotype was recovered from a human donor in good health. Some clones in this sample may be carry-over from other donors' samples. The sequence is built from TRBV5-6 and TRBJ1-4, and the D gene may be TRBD1, 5 bases matching. The nucleotide sequence is given as TGTGCCAGCAGCTCAACACGGATCGGGGGAGGCGAAAAACTGTTTTTT. It translates to CASSSTRIGGGEKLFF.